The rows below give T cell receptor beta chains drawn from one sample of a study of blood T cells in healthy people across ages. MiXCR, run by TCRdb on the 5' RACE reads, gives a single entry per CDR3 protein. Here the sample spans under 2 million distinct CDR3 sequences, around 35% being singletons. Material: blood. The receptors originated from a woman in her twenties or thirties in good health. Each CDR3 is given with its conserved first and last residue. Fields, in order: clone size, D gene, V gene, J gene, CDR3 DNA, CDR3 protein. D genes are given only for firm matches. Size is omitted from some rows. Given values are once, few, many or a class for expanded clones.

.	.	TRBV5-6	TRBJ1-1	TGTGCCAGCAGCGGAGGACAGACCATGAACACTGAAGCTTTCTTT	CASSGGQTMNTEAFF
few	.	TRBV21-1	TRBJ1-4	TGTGCCAGCAGCGACCACACCGGGACAACTACGGGAACTAATGAAAAACTGTTTTTT	CASSDHTGTTTGTNEKLFF
.	TRBD2	TRBV20-1	TRBJ2-1	TGCAGTGCTAGAGATTTAATAGCGGGTTCCCTGCCGTTCTTC	CSARDLIAGSLPFF
.	TRBD2	TRBV5-1	TRBJ2-3	TGCGCCAGCAGCTTGGTCAGCGGGGCACAAGATACGCAGTATTTT	CASSLVSGAQDTQYF
.	.	TRBV27	TRBJ2-5	TGTGCCAGCAGTAGTTATCCCGCGGCAGCAGAGACCCAGTACTTC	CASSSYPAAAETQYF
.	TRBD1	TRBV28	TRBJ1-6	TGTGCCAGCGCAGGGGGGGCCAATTCACCCCTCCACTTT	CASAGGANSPLHF
many	.	TRBV4-2	TRBJ2-1	TGTGCCAGCAGCCAAGAACCTAGCTACAATGAGCAGTTCTTC	CASSQEPSYNEQFF
few	TRBD2	TRBV12-3/TRBV12-4	TRBJ2-5	TGTGCCAGCAGTTTAGGTCTAGCGGGAGGCCAGGGGACCCAGTACTTC	CASSLGLAGGQGTQYF
.	TRBD2	TRBV20-1	TRBJ2-7	TGCAGTGCCGGAACTAGCGGGGAGTACGAGCAGTACTTC	CSAGTSGEYEQYF
.	.	TRBV12-3/TRBV12-4	TRBJ2-5	TGTGCCAGCAGTTTAGAGATAGGGAACCAAGAGACCCAGTACTTC	CASSLEIGNQETQYF
few	.	TRBV6-1	TRBJ2-2	TGTGCCAGCAGACAACAAAACACCGGGGAGCTGTTTTTT	CASRQQNTGELFF
few	.	TRBV4-1	TRBJ2-3	TGCGCCAGCAGCCAAGAGGACACCTACACAGATACGCAGTATTTT	CASSQEDTYTDTQYF
few	.	TRBV30	TRBJ1-4	TGTGCATCGGGTACCGGGACAAGAAATGAAAAACTGTTTTTT	CASGTGTRNEKLFF
.	.	TRBV25-1	TRBJ2-7	TGTGCCAGCAGTGAGGTAGCTCAGGGGAGAGGGTCGGCCGAGCAGTACTTC	CASSEVAQGRGSAEQYF
few	TRBD1	TRBV7-9	TRBJ2-5	TGTGCCAGCAGCCAACGGACAGGGCAAAAAGAGACCCAGTACTTC	CASSQRTGQKETQYF
.	.	TRBV11-1	TRBJ2-7	TGTGCCAGCAGCTCACCTCGGTTAGGCGGCGAGCAGTACTTC	CASSSPRLGGEQYF
.	.	TRBV7-3	TRBJ2-1	TGTGCCAGCAGCTTAACGTCCAGGGGCAATGAGCAGTTCTTC	CASSLTSRGNEQFF
.	TRBD2	TRBV9	TRBJ2-7	TGTGCCAGCAGCGTAGGCAGTAGCGGGGGGGCCCCCGAGCAGTACTTC	CASSVGSSGGAPEQYF
.	.	TRBV7-3	TRBJ2-6	TGTGCCAGCAGCCTTAGCGCAGCTGGGGCCAACGTCCTGACTTTC	CASSLSAAGANVLTF
.	.	TRBV6-6	TRBJ2-5	TGTGCCAGCAGTTCAGGGTCGGGAGCCCTGCAGTACTTC	CASSSGSGALQYF
many	.	TRBV12-3/TRBV12-4	TRBJ2-3	TGCGCCAGCAGTGGGGTGAGCACAGATACGCAGTATTTT	CASSGVSTDTQYF
.	TRBD1	TRBV2	TRBJ2-1	TGTGCCCGCGGACAGGGGGCCGATGAGCAGTTCTTC	CARGQGADEQFF
.	TRBD1	TRBV13	TRBJ2-1	TGTGCCAGCAGCTTAGGGGGACAGGGTGTGCAGTTCTTC	CASSLGGQGVQFF
.	.	TRBV4-2	TRBJ1-5	TGTGCCAGCAGCCAACAGGACGGTAGCAATCAGCCCCAGCATTTT	CASSQQDGSNQPQHF
.	.	TRBV12-3/TRBV12-4	TRBJ1-2	TGTGCCAGCAGCACTACTCGGCAGGCCTACTATGGCTACACCTTC	CASSTTRQAYYGYTF
many	TRBD2	TRBV6-6	TRBJ2-3	TGTGCCAGCAGTCATCTAGCGGACACAGATACGCAGTATTTT	CASSHLADTDTQYF
.	.	TRBV7-9	TRBJ1-4	TGTGCCAGCAGCTTAGGTGTGTCCCCGGAACCCGGACTGTTTTTT	CASSLGVSPEPGLFF
.	.	TRBV2	TRBJ1-6	TGTGCCAGCAGACGGGCCCTCCGGGCGGATTCACCCCTCCACTTT	CASRRALRADSPLHF
few	TRBD1	TRBV12-3/TRBV12-4	TRBJ1-2	TGTGCCAGCAGTTTATCTTACAGGGGACCTCCCTATGGCTACACCTTC	CASSLSYRGPPYGYTF
few	.	TRBV7-8	TRBJ1-1	TGTGCCAGCAGCTTTGCAGGGATTGGGAACACTGAGGCTTTCTTT	CASSFAGIGNTEAFF
.	TRBD1	TRBV14	TRBJ2-5	TGTGCCAGCAGCCAAACGGGACAGGGAATACAAGAGACCCAGTACTTC	CASSQTGQGIQETQYF